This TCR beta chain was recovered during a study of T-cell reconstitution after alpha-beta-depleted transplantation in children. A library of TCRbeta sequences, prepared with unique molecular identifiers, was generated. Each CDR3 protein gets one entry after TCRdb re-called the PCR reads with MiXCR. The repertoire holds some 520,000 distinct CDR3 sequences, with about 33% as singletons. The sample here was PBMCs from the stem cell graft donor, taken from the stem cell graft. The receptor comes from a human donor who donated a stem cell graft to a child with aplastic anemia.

As DNA, the CDR3 is TGTGCCAGCAGCTCCTTCTCGGAAGCATGGTCAGGAGGCTACACCTTC. Protein sequence: CASSSFSEAWSGGYTF. The chain carries TRBV7-2 and TRBJ1-2; D is unresolved. Germline V gene data show CDR1 as SGHTA and CDR2 as FQGNSA. Trimming stripped 4 bases from V and 8 bases from J, with 23 bases between. The CDR3 sequence is 16 residues long.